One sample yielded the 14 T cell receptor beta chains listed below, sequenced in a study of cytomegalovirus exposure and HLA in healthy donors. The PCR employed 60 Vbeta primers together with 13 Jbeta primers. Libraries were prepared by immunoSEQ multiplex PCR; TCRdb keeps only in-frame clonotypes and omits some of them. This sample yields 150,000 or so clones, of which about 80% are seen a single time; 9.5% to 10% belongs to the top ten. The sequenced sample consisted of PBMCs. These receptors were collected from a young man in good health and CMV-seropositive.

J is TRBJ2-4 and V is TRBV19, with 10 bases that match TRBD2. The junction had 8 bases not matched to a gene; V was cut back by 3 bases and J by 6 bases. From germline, CDR1 is LNHDA and CDR2 SQIVND (reference sequence). The CDR3 has 16 residues. In DNA form, the CDR3 reads TGTGCCAGTAGTATGAGCGGGAGGGCCGCGGGAAACATTCAGTACTTC. It specifies CASSMSGRAAGNIQYF.

The table lists this clone with many counts. The chain uses TRBV7-2 and TRBJ2-3; 7 positions agree with TRBD2. Germline V gene sequence: CDR1 SGHTA, CDR2 FQGNSA. V dropped 3 bases and J dropped 7; count of bases not matched to a gene: 13. This CDR3 has 16 residues. In nucleotides, the CDR3 is TGTGCCAGCAGCTTGAAAGGAAGCGGGACTTCACATACGCAGTATTTT. Amino acids: CASSLKGSGTSHTQYF.

This clone occurred once. The chain uses TRBV28 and TRBJ2-7, with 9 bases that match TRBD1. The CDR3 extends over 14 amino acids. Germline-derived CDR1 and CDR2 are MDHEN and SYDVKM. The V gene end was trimmed by 6 bases and the J gene end by 5 bases; junction bases not matched to a gene: 8. CDR3 region: CASSWGQGMNEQYF. The DNA for the CDR3 is TGTGCCAGCAGCTGGGGACAGGGAATGAACGAGCAGTACTTC. Based on the CDR3 plus reference TRBV28 and TRBJ2-7, the full variable domain is DVKVTQSSRYLVKRTGEKVFLECVQDMDHENMFWYRQDPGLGLRLIYFSYDVKMKEKGDIPEGYSVSREKKERFSLILESASTNQTSMYLCASSWGQGMNEQYFGPGTRLTVT.

This chain joins TRBV11-2 and TRBJ1-2, with D tentatively TRBD1 (5 bases). Trimming left V 5 bases short and J 3 bases short, with 13 bases between. The CDR3 is 14 amino acids. Per germline, CDR1 SGHAT and CDR2 FQNNGV. The CDR3 DNA reads as TGTGCCAGCAGCCCGTTTGGGGGGGACTATGGCTACACCTTC. This sequence encodes CASSPFGGDYGYTF.

This clone was seen a handful of times. The chain has TRBV7-3 and TRBJ2-5; D is undetermined. Germline V lookup: CDR1 SGHTA, CDR2 FQGTGA. Trimming shortened V by 2 bases and J by 4 bases, and 8 bases separated the two germline ends. The CDR3 has 13 residues. CDR3 coding DNA: TGTGCCAGCAGCTTAGGGCAGCTAGAGACCCAGTACTTC. Encoded protein: CASSLGQLETQYF.

The chain combines TRBV28 with TRBJ2-5, with 8 positions matching TRBD1. V was clipped by 5 bases and J by 4 bases; unmatched bases: 6. The CDR3 is made up of 14 amino acids. Looked up from germline, CDR1 is MDHEN and CDR2 is SYDVKM. The CDR3 protein is CASSPGGRRETQYF. The CDR3, as DNA: TGTGCCAGCAGTCCAGGGGGCCGGCGAGAGACCCAGTACTTC.

The rearrangement uses TRBV6-5 and TRBJ2-1; no firm D call. Between the trimmed V and J ends, which lost 2 bases and 7 bases, there was a span of 9 bases. This CDR3 contains 13 residues. The germline CDR1 and CDR2 sequences are MNHEY and SVGAGI. The CDR3 DNA sequence: TGTGCCAGCAGTTACACGGAGTGGAATGAGCAGTTCTTC. Its protein is CASSYTEWNEQFF.

The chain employs TRBV5-6 and TRBJ2-7; a weak D match, TRBD2 (6 bases). V dropped 3 bases and J dropped 5 bases, with 12 bases sitting between them. There are 13 residues in the CDR3. The germline gives CDR1 SGHDT, CDR2 YYEEEE. CDR3 sequence (DNA): TGTGCCAGCAGCTGGGCGGGGTTCCACGAGCAGTACTTC. It yields the protein CASSWAGFHEQYF.

The chain joins TRBV5-5 to TRBJ2-1, with 7 bases matching TRBD1. V was clipped by 6 bases and J by 4 bases; unmatched bases: 10. CDR1 SGHKS and CDR2 YYEKEE come from the germline V gene (reference sequence). This CDR3 spans 15 amino acids. CDR3 amino acids: CASITRGTEYNEQFF. The CDR3 DNA follows: TGTGCCAGCATCACCAGGGGGACAGAGTACAATGAGCAGTTCTTC.

The chain carries TRBV2 and TRBJ2-7; possible D gene TRBD2, 5 bases. Germline assignment: CDR1 SNHLY and CDR2 FYNNEI. V shed 5 bases and J shed 1 base, with 9 bases lying between them. The CDR3 has 13 amino acids. The CDR3 here is CASSPGYSYEQYF. CDR3 DNA: TGTGCCAGCAGTCCGGGGTATTCCTACGAGCAGTACTTC.

This chain uses TRBV4-1 with TRBJ1-4, with D possibly TRBD1 on 6 matching bases. V was pared by 1 base and J by 0 bases, with 12 bases between. CDR1 is MGHRA, CDR2 YSYEKL, per germline. This CDR3 region has 17 residues. This chain's CDR3 is CASSQGTAYATNEKLFF. The CDR3, as DNA: TGCGCCAGCAGCCAAGGGACAGCCTATGCAACTAATGAAAAACTGTTTTTT.

The rearrangement links TRBV27 to TRBJ1-4; 8 positions agree with TRBD1. Germline-derived CDR1 and CDR2 are MNHEY and SMNVEV (reference sequence). The V and J ends lost 5 bases and 7 bases, in that order; junction bases with no gene match: 9. The CDR3 is made up of 15 amino acids. In DNA, the CDR3 is TGTGCCAGCAGTCCCTACGGGACAGGAGGTGAAAAACTGTTTTTT. This gives the protein CASSPYGTGGEKLFF. The full variable domain, with the rest looked up from reference TRBV27 and TRBJ1-4, is EAQVTQNPRYLITVTGKKLTVTCSQNMNHEYMSWYRQDPGLGLRQIYYSMNVEVTDKGDVPEGYKVSRKEKRNFPLILESPSPNQTSLYFCASSPYGTGGEKLFFGSGTQLSVL.

This clone was recorded a few times. The rearrangement links TRBV6-5 to TRBJ2-5, with TRBD2 as a possible D gene (6 bases). The V end was cut by 2 bases, the J end by 2 bases, with 9 bases between. CDR3 length equals 14 residues. The germline V gene encodes CDR1 MNHEY and CDR2 SVGAGI. This CDR3 is CASSYGTLQETQYF. The CDR3 region has the DNA TGTGCCAGCAGTTACGGGACTCTTCAAGAGACCCAGTACTTC.

The count of this clone is one. The chain recombines TRBV28 with TRBJ2-7; the match to TRBD2 covers 8 bases. Germline-derived CDR1 and CDR2 are MDHEN and SYDVKM. The CDR3 length is 11 residues. The CDR3, as DNA: TGTCTTAGCGGGAATTCCTACGAGCAGTACTTC. Protein sequence: CLSGNSYEQYF.